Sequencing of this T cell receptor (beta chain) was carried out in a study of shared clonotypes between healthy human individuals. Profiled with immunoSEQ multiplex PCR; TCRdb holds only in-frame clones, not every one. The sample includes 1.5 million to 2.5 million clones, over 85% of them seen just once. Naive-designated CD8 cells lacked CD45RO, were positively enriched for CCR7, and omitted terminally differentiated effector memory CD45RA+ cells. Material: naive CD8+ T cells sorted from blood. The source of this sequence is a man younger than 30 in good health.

In nucleotides, the CDR3 is TGTGCCAGCAGGAGCGGGGGGTATGGCTACACCTTC. This encodes CASRSGGYGYTF. V and J are TRBV2 and TRBJ1-2; D may be TRBD1 (5 bases). This CDR3 has 12 amino acids. The germline V and J ends were trimmed by 6 bases and 5 bases, with 10 bases remaining between them. Germline values: CDR1 SNHLY, CDR2 FYNNEI. Full variable domain (rest looked up from reference TRBV2 and TRBJ1-2): EPEVTQTPSHQVTQMGQEVILRCVPISNHLYFYWYRQILGQKVEFLVSFYNNEISEKSEIFDDQFSVERPDGSNFTLKIRSTKLEDSAMYFCASRSGGYGYTFGSGTRLTVV.